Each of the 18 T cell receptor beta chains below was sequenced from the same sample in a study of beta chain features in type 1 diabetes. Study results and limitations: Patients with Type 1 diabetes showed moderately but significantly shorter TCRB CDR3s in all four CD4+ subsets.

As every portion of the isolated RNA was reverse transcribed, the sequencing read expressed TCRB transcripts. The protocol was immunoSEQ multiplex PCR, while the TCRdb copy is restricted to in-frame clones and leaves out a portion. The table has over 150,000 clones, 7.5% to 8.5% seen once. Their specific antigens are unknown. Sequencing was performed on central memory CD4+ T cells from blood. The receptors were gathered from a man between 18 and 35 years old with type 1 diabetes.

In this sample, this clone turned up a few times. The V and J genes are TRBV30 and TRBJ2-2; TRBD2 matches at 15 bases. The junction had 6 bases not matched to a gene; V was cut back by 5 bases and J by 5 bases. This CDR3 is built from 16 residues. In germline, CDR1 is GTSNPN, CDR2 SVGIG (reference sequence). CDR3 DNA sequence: TGTGCCTGGCGAGGACTAGCGGGGGGGCGGACCGGGGAGCTGTTTTTT. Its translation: CAWRGLAGGRTGELFF.

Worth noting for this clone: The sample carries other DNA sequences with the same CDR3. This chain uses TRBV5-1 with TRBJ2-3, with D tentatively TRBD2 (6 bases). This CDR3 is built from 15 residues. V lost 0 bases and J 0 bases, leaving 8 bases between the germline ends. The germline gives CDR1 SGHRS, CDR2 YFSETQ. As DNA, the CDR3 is TGCGCCAGCAGCTTGGGACGGGGGAGCACAGATACGCAGTATTTT. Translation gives CASSLGRGSTDTQYF. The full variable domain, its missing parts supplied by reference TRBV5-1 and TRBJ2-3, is KAGVTQTPRYLIKTRGQQVTLSCSPISGHRSVSWYQQTPGQGLQFLFEYFSETQRNKGNFPGRFSGRQFSNSRSEMNVSTLELGDSALYLCASSLGRGSTDTQYFGPGTRLTVL.

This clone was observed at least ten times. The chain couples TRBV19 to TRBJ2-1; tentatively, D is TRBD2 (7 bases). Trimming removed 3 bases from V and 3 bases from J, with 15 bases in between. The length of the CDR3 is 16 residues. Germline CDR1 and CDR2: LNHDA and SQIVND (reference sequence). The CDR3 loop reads CASSIGGGGLYNEQFF. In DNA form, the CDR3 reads TGTGCCAGTAGTATTGGAGGGGGGGGTCTCTACAATGAGCAGTTCTTC.

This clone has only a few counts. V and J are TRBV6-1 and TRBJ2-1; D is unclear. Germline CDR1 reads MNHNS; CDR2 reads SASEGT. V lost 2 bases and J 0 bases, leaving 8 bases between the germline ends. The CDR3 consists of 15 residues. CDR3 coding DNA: TGTGCCAGCAGTGAATCCACTTTCTCCTACAATGAGCAGTTCTTC. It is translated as CASSESTFSYNEQFF.

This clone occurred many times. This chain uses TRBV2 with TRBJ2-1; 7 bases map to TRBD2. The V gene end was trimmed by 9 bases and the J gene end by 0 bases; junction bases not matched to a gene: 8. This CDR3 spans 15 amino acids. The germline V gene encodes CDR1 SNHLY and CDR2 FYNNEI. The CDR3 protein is CASCPLASSYNEQFF. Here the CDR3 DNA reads TGTGCCAGTTGCCCACTAGCGAGCTCCTACAATGAGCAGTTCTTC.

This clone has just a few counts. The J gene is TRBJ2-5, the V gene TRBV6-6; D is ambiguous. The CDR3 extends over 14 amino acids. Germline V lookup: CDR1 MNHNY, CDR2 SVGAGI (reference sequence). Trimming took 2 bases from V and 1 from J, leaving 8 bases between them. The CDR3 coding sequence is TGTGCCAGCAGTTACCTTGGAGCCCAAGAGACCCAGTACTTC. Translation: CASSYLGAQETQYF.

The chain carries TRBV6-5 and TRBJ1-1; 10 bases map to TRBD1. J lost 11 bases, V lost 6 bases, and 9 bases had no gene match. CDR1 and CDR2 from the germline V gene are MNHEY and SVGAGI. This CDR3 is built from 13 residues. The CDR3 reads CASSPDRGLGAFF. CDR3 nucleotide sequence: TGTGCCAGCAGCCCTGACAGGGGGCTAGGGGCTTTCTTT.

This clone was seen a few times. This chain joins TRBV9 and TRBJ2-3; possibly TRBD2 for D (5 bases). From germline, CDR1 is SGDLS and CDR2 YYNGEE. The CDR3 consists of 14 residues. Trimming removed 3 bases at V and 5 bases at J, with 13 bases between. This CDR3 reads CASSGLTSEDTQYF. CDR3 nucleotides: TGTGCCAGCAGCGGACTTACTAGTGAAGATACGCAGTATTTT. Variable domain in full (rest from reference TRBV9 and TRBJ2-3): DSGVTQTPKHLITATGQRVTLRCSPRSGDLSVYWYQQSLDQGLQFLIQYYNGEERAKGNILERFSAQQFPDLHSELNLSSLELGDSALYFCASSGLTSEDTQYFGPGTRLTVL.

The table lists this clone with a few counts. The DNA of the CDR3 is TGTGCCAGCAGCTTAGTAGTCTCCACCGGGGAGCTGTTTTTT. This codes for CASSLVVSTGELFF. The gene calls are TRBV7-6 and TRBJ2-2; D is uncertain. The V gene lost 1 base and the J gene lost 4 bases, with 7 bases spanning the gap. The CDR3 is 14 amino acids. Germline V gene data show CDR1 as SGHVS and CDR2 as FNYEAQ.

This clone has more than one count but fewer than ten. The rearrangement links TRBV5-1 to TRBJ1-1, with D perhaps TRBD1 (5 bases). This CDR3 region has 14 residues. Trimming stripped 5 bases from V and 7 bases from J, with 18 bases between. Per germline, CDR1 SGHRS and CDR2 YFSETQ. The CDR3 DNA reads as TGCGCCAGCAGTCATGGTAGACAGCGTAGTGAAGCTTTCTTT. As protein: CASSHGRQRSEAFF.

The CDR3 nucleotides are TGTGCCAGCAATCAAGGCTACGGCGGGGGAAGAGAGACCCAGTACTTC. This translates into CASNQGYGGGRETQYF. The chain uses TRBV28 and TRBJ2-5; 7 bases match TRBD2. Germline loops: CDR1 MDHEN, CDR2 SYDVKM. This CDR3 region has 16 residues. V dropped 7 bases and J dropped 4; count of bases not matched to a gene: 15.

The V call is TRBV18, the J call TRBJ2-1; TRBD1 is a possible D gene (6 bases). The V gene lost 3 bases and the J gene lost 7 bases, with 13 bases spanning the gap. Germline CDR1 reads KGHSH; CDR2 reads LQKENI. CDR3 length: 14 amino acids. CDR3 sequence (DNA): TGTGCCAGCTCACCTTACGCACAGGGTAATGAGCAGTTCTTC. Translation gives CASSPYAQGNEQFF. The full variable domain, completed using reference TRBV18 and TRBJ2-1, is NAGVMQNPRHLVRRRGQEARLRCSPMKGHSHVYWYRQLPEEGLKFMVYLQKENIIDESGMPKERFSAEFPKEGPSILRIQQVVRGDSAAYFCASSPYAQGNEQFFGPGTRLTVL.

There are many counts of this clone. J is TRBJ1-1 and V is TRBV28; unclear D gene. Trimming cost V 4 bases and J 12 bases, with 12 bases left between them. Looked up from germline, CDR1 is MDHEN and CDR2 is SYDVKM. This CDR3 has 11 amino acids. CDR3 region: CASSSPSGSFF. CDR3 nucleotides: TGTGCCAGCAGTTCCCCGTCGGGGTCTTTCTTT.

The DNA of the CDR3 is TGTGCCAGCAGTGAAAGGAGCGGGGGGGCGCATGAGCAGTTCTTC. It codes for CASSERSGGAHEQFF. The chain uses TRBV25-1 and TRBJ2-1, with 10 bases matching TRBD2. This CDR3 has 15 residues. Germline V gives CDR1 MGHDK, CDR2 SYGVNS. V shed 2 bases and J 8 bases; nucleotides not matched to a gene: 6.

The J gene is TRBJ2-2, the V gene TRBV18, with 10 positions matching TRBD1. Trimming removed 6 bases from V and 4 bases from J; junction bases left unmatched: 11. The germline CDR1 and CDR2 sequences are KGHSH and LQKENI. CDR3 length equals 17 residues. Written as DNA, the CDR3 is TGTGCCAGCTCCGGGTCCTCGACAGGGGGCGCCACCGGGGAGCTGTTTTTT. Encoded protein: CASSGSSTGGATGELFF.

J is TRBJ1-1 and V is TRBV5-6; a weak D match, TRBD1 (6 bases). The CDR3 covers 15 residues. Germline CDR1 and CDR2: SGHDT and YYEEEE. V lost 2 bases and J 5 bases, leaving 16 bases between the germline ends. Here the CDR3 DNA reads TGTGCCAGCAGCTTAGGAGTCAGGGGTACGACTGAAGCTTTCTTT. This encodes CASSLGVRGTTEAFF.

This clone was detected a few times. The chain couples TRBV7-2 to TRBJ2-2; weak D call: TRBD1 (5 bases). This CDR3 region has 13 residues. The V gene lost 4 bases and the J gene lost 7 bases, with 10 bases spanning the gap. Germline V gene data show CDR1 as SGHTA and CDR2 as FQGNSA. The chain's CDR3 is CASSSRVFGELFF. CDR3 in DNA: TGTGCCAGCAGCTCCAGGGTTTTCGGGGAGCTGTTTTTT.

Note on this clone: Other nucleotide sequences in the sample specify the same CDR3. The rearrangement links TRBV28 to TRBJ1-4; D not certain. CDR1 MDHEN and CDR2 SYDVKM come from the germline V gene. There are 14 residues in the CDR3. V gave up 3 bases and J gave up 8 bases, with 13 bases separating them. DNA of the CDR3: TGTGCCAGCAGTTTTGAGGGTGGCCGGGAAAAACTGTTTTTT. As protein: CASSFEGGREKLFF.